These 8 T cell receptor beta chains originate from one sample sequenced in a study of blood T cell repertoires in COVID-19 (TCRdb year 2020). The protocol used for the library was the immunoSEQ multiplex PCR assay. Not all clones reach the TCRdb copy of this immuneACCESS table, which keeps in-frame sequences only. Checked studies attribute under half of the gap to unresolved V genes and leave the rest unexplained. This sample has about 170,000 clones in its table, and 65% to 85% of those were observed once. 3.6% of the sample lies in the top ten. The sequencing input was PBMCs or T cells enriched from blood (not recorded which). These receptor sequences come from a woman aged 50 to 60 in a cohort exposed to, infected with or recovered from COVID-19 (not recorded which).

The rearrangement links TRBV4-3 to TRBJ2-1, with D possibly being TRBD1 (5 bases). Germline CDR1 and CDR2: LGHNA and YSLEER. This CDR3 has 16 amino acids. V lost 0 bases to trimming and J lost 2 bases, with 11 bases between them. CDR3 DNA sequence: TGCGCCAGCAGCCAAGACCAGGGAAGGCCCTACAATGAGCAGTTCTTC. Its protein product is CASSQDQGRPYNEQFF.

The CDR3 protein is CASTTRPNTEAFF. DNA for the CDR3: TGTGCCAGTACGACAAGGCCTAACACTGAAGCTTTCTTT. The chain is built from TRBV12-3 or TRBV12-4 and TRBJ1-1; D remains ambiguous. CDR3 length equals 13 residues. Trimming left V 9 bases short and J 2 bases short, with 13 bases between.

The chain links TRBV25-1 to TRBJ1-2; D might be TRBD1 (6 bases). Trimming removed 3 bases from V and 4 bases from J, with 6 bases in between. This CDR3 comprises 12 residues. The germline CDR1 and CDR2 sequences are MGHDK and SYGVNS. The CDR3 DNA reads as TGTGCCAGCAGTGAGGACAGCTATGGCTACACCTTC. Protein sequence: CASSEDSYGYTF.

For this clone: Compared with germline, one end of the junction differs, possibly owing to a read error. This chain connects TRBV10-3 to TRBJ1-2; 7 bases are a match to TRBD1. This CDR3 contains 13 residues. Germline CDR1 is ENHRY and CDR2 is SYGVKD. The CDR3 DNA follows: TGTGCCATCAACGATGGGACAGCCGATGGGTACACCTTC. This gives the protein CAINDGTADGYTF.

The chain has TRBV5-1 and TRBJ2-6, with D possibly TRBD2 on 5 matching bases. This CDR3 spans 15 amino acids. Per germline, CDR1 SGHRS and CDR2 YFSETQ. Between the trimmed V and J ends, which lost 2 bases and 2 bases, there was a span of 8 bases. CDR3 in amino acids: CASSFYGAGANVLTF. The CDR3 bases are TGCGCCAGCAGCTTTTACGGGGCTGGGGCCAACGTCCTGACTTTC.

The DNA of the CDR3 is TGTGCCAGCAGCTCCCCGACAGGGAATTCACCCCTCCACTTT. Translated: CASSSPTGNSPLHF. The V and J genes are TRBV7-6 and TRBJ1-6; 7 nucleotides align to TRBD1. Germline CDR1 SGHVS, CDR2 FNYEAQ. Trimming took 4 bases from V and 7 from J; bases not matched to a gene: 4. The CDR3 consists of 14 residues.

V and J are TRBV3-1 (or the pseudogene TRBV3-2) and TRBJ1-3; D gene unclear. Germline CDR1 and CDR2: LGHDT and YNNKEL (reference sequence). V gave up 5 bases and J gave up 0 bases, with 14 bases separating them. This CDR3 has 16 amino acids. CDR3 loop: CASSARGGNSGNTIYF. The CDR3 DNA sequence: TGTGCCAGCAGCGCAAGAGGCGGGAACTCTGGAAACACCATATATTTT.

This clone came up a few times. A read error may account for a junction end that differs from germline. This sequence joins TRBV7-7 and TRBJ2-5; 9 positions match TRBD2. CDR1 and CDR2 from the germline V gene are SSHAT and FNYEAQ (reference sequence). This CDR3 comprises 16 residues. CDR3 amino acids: CASSLGAGGIQETQYF. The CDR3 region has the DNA TGTGCTAGCAGCTTAGGGGCGGGGGGGATTCAAGAGACCCAGTACTTC.